These T cell receptor beta chains were read from a single sample in a study of T cells in localized non-small cell lung cancer. Repertoires were generated with immunoSEQ multiplex PCR, while TCRdb's copy carries only in-frame clones and drops some. The sample has over 30,000 clones, 88% seen once. The sample consisted of peripheral blood, taken before any cancer treatment. These receptors were obtained from a woman aged 35 to 75 with stage I lung adenocarcinoma. CDR3s leave out the opening cysteine and the closing phenylalanine or tryptophan. Some rows mark clone size as missing; the rest say once, few, many or name a class of expanded clone.

clone_size	v_call	j_call	cdr3_length	cdr3_aa
NA	TRBV11-3	TRBJ2-1	15	ASSLRGGGSNVNEQF
NA	TRBV6-4	TRBJ2-1	11	ASSLAGEGEQF
NA	TRBV29-1	TRBJ1-1	9	SGSGGPEAF
NA	TRBV7-2	TRBJ2-1	13	ASSLASGSFNEQF
NA	TRBV27	TRBJ1-2	12	ASSLSGQTYGYT
once	TRBV28	TRBJ1-2	14	ASSLSPRDRVDGYT
NA	TRBV9	TRBJ2-7	13	ASSVEVGSTYEQY
NA	TRBV18	TRBJ2-3	13	ASSPVRASTDTQY
NA	TRBV30	TRBJ1-5	11	AWSVRSNQPQH
NA	TRBV2	TRBJ2-2	10	ASKGHTGELF
few	TRBV2	TRBJ2-1	15	ASNGPSGSRSYNEQF
NA	TRBV11-3	TRBJ2-1	13	ASSPDSHSYNEQF
NA	TRBV14	TRBJ2-6	10	ASSGGGRVLT
NA	TRBV5-6	TRBJ1-3	13	ASSLSWVSGNTIY
NA	TRBV10-3	TRBJ2-3	13	AISQWQGAQNTQY
NA	TRBV10-3	TRBJ2-2	13	AISERQGEAGELF
NA	TRBV28	TRBJ1-2	11	ASSWGEDYGYT
NA	TRBV7-9	TRBJ2-7	15	ASSLALVRPHYYEQY
NA	TRBV7-2	TRBJ2-3	13	ASSLSRESTDTQY
NA	TRBV7-9	TRBJ2-7	15	ASSPGPQLRATYEQY
NA	TRBV18	TRBJ2-1	13	ASSRASGSYNEQF
few	TRBV6-5	TRBJ2-5	12	ASSSQQGWETQY
NA	TRBV29-1	TRBJ2-5	13	SAGISGQTGETQY
NA	TRBV2	TRBJ2-4	12	ASSEDPLANIQY
once	TRBV2	TRBJ1-2	10	ASREDGTGYT
NA	TRBV5-6	TRBJ2-3	12	ASWELGRKDTQY
once	TRBV7-7	TRBJ2-5	13	ASSWGLAGEETQY
NA	TRBV6-5	TRBJ2-2	11	AVTGISTGELF
NA	TRBV19	TRBJ1-1	13	ASSIADFPPTEAF
NA	TRBV7-7	TRBJ2-2	14	ASSLAGLAGPGELF
NA	TRBV4-1	TRBJ2-3	19	ASSQDPPGGGVGRATDTQY
NA	TRBV7-9	TRBJ2-5	12	ASSPGLAQETQY
NA	TRBV9	TRBJ2-7	10	ASSVVSGEQY
NA	TRBV7-9	TRBJ2-3	13	ASSLGAGGPDTQY
NA	TRBV2	TRBJ1-2	13	ASSESPLANYGYT
NA	TRBV5-4	TRBJ2-5	12	ASSTGLAQETQY
NA	TRBV29-1	TRBJ2-7	11	SARPTGTGAQY
NA	TRBV7-9	TRBJ2-3	14	ASRDDRLIPTDTQY
NA	TRBV5-8	TRBJ2-5	16	ASSLWSLSGSYQETQY
NA	TRBV19	TRBJ1-5	16	ASSIHRDRYYSNQPQH
NA	TRBV5-1	TRBJ2-7	12	ASSLGGSPHEQY